Listed below are T cell receptor beta chains from one sample, sequenced in a study of blood T cell repertoires in COVID-19. Data came from immunoSEQ multiplex PCR; TCRdb stores just in-frame clones and leaves some out. The table includes about 55,000 clones, around 90% detected once. The sequenced sample was peripheral blood. The receptors shown here come from a man aged 40-50 years with COVID-19, enrolled during active disease. Both conserved end residues are part of each CDR3. A D gene is named only where the DNA matches it firmly. Only part of the rows carry a size: once, few, many, or a class if the clone is expanded.

D gene	clone size	V gene	J gene	CDR3 protein	CDR3 DNA
NA	NA	TRBV4-1	TRBJ2-3	CASSQTPTAATSTDTQYF	TGCGCCAGCAGCCAAACCCCAACGGCGGCTACTAGCACAGATACGCAGTATTTT
TRBD1	NA	TRBV5-4	TRBJ1-2	CASSSGQGIKGNYGYTF	TGTGCCAGCAGCTCCGGACAGGGGATTAAGGGTAACTATGGCTACACCTTC
TRBD2	NA	TRBV7-9	TRBJ2-5	CASSLGGRETQYF	TGTGCCAGCAGCTTGGGAGGGCGGGAGACCCAGTACTTC
NA	NA	TRBV2	TRBJ2-5	CASVGGAVASETQYF	TGTGCCAGCGTCGGGGGAGCCGTGGCCTCTGAGACCCAGTACTTC
NA	NA	TRBV27	TRBJ2-5	CASSPTGPSGETQYF	TGTGCCAGCAGTCCAACGGGCCCCTCGGGGGAGACCCAGTACTTC
NA	NA	TRBV24-1	TRBJ2-7	CATSDYPPGERQYF	TGTGCCACCAGTGACTACCCCCCAGGGGAGAGGCAGTACTTC
NA	NA	TRBV7-2	TRBJ2-1	CASSKSGTMGNEQFF	TGTGCCAGCAGCAAATCCGGGACAATGGGCAATGAGCAGTTCTTC
TRBD1	NA	TRBV10-3	TRBJ1-4	CAVGGGNEKLFF	TGTGCCGTAGGGGGCGGGAATGAAAAACTGTTTTTT
NA	NA	TRBV2	TRBJ1-6	CASLTTGNSPLHF	TGTGCCAGCTTGACTACGGGTAATTCACCCCTCCACTTT
NA	NA	TRBV28	TRBJ2-2	CASTPFLGRPSSGELFF	TGTGCCAGCACCCCCTTCCTGGGGCGTCCTAGTTCCGGGGAGCTGTTTTTT
NA	NA	TRBV19	TRBJ1-2	CASSIEHRLGYTF	TGTGCCAGTAGTATAGAGCACAGGCTTGGCTACACCTTC
NA	NA	TRBV30	TRBJ2-7	CAWSPHSYEQYF	TGTGCCTGGAGCCCCCACTCCTACGAGCAGTACTTC
NA	NA	TRBV2	TRBJ1-3	CASSVGQKLSGNTIYF	TGTGCCAGCAGTGTGGGACAAAAACTCTCTGGAAACACCATATATTTT
TRBD1	NA	TRBV5-4	TRBJ1-2	CASSYSGTGSYNSGYTF	TGTGCCAGCAGCTACTCCGGGACAGGGTCTTATAACTCGGGCTACACCTTC
NA	NA	TRBV2	TRBJ1-6	CASTRRGPYNSPLHF	TGTGCCAGCACCCGGAGGGGTCCCTATAATTCACCCCTCCACTTT
NA	NA	TRBV5-4	TRBJ1-1	CASSSDMPNTEAFF	TGTGCCAGCAGCTCCGACATGCCGAACACTGAAGCTTTCTTT
NA	few	TRBV28	TRBJ1-2	CASSLQVYYGYTF	TGTGCCAGCAGTTTACAGGTTTACTATGGCTACACCTTC
NA	once	TRBV30	TRBJ2-5	CAWSEARSGKTQYF	TGTGCCTGGAGTGAAGCTCGGTCGGGGAAGACCCAGTACTTC
NA	NA	TRBV20-1	TRBJ2-7	CSASYLARPYEQYF	TGCAGTGCTAGTTACCTAGCGAGGCCCTACGAGCAGTACTTC
TRBD2	NA	TRBV9	TRBJ2-2	CASSAGLANTGELFF	TGTGCCAGCAGCGCGGGACTAGCGAACACCGGGGAGCTGTTTTTT
TRBD1	NA	TRBV30	TRBJ1-5	CAWEPGGSNQPQHF	TGTGCCTGGGAACCAGGGGGTAGCAATCAGCCCCAGCATTTT
NA	NA	TRBV4-2	TRBJ2-3	CASSLAGADRSTDTQYF	TGTGCCAGCAGCCTGGCGGGGGCCGATCGTAGCACAGATACGCAGTATTTT
NA	NA	TRBV9	TRBJ1-1	CASSRSTGTEAFF	TGTGCCAGCAGTCGCTCTACCGGCACTGAAGCTTTCTTT
NA	NA	TRBV18	TRBJ2-1	CASSFVRSNEQFF	TGTGCCAGCTCCTTTGTGAGAAGCAATGAGCAGTTCTTC